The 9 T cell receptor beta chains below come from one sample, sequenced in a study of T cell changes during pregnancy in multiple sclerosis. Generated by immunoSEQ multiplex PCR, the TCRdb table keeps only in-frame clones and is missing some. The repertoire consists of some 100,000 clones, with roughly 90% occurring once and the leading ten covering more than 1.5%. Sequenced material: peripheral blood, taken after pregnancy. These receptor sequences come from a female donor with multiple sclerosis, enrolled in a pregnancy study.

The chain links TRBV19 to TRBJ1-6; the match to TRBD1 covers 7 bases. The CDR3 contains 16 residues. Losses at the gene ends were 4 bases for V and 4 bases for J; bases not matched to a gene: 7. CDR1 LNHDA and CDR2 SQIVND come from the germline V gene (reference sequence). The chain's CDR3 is CASSNRGTDYNSPLHF. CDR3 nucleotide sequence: TGTGCCAGTAGTAATAGGGGGACAGATTATAATTCACCCCTCCACTTT.

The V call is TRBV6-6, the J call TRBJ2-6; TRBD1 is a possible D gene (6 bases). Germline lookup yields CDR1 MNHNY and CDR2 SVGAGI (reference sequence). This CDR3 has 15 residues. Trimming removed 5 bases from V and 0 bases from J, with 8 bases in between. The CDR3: CASSTGSSGANVLTF. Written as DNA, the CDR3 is TGTGCCAGCAGTACAGGGTCCTCTGGGGCCAACGTCCTGACTTTC.

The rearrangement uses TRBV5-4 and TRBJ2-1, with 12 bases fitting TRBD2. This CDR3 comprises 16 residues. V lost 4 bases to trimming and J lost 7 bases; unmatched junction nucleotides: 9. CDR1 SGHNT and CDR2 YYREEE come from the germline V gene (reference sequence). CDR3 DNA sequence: TGTGCCAGCAGCCGGTCGACTAGCGGGGGAGGAAATGAGCAGTTCTTC. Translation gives CASSRSTSGGGNEQFF.

CDR3 bases: TGTGCCAGCAGCTACCCCACAGGGAAACTCAACACCGGGGAGCTGTTTTTT. As protein: CASSYPTGKLNTGELFF. The gene calls are TRBV28 and TRBJ2-2, with D possibly matching TRBD1 (6 bases). The germline CDR1 and CDR2 sequences are MDHEN and SYDVKM. V was shortened by 6 bases and J by 2 bases, with 19 bases between the two germline ends. There are 17 residues in the CDR3.

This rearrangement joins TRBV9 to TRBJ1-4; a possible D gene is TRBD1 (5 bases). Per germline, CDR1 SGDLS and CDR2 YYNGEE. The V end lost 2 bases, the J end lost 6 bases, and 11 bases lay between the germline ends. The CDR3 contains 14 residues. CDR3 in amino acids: CASSVGGEYEKLFF. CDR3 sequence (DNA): TGTGCCAGCAGCGTCGGAGGGGAATATGAAAAACTGTTTTTT.

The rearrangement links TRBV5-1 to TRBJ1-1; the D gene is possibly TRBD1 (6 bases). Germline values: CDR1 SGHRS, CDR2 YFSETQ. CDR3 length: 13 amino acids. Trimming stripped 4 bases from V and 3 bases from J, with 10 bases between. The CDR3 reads CASSGQLHTEAFF. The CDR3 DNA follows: TGCGCCAGCAGCGGACAGCTACACACTGAAGCTTTCTTT.

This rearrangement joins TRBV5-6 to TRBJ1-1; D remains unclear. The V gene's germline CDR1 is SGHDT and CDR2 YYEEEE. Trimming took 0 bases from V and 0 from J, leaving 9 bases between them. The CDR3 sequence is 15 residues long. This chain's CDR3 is CASSLANRMNTEAFF. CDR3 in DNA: TGTGCCAGCAGCTTGGCCAACAGAATGAACACTGAAGCTTTCTTT.

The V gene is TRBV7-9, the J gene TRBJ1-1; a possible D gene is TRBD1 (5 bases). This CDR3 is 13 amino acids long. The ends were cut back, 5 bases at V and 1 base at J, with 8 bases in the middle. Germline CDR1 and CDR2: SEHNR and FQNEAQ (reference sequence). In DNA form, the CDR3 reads TGTGCCAGCAGCCGAACAGGGAACACTGAAGCTTTCTTT. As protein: CASSRTGNTEAFF.

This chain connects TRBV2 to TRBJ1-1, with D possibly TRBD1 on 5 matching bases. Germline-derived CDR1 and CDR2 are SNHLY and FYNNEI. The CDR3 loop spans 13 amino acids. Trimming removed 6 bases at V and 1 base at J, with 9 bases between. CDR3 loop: CASRDQGNTEAFF. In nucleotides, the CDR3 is TGTGCCAGCAGAGACCAGGGGAACACTGAAGCTTTCTTT.